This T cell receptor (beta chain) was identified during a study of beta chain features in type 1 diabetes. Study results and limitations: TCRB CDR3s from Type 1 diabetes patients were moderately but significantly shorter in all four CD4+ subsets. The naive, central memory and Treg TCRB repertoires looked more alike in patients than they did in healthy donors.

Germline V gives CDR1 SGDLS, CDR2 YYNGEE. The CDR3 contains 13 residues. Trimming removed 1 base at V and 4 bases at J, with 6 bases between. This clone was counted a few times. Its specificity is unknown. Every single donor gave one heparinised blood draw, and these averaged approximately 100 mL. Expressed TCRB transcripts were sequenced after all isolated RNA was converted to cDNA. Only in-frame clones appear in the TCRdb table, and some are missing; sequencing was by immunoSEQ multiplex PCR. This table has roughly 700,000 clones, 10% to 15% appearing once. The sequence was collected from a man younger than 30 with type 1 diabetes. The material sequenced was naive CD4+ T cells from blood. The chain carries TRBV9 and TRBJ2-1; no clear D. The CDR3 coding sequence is TGTGCCAGCAGCGTAAACCTTTACAATGAGCAGTTCTTC. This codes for CASSVNLYNEQFF.